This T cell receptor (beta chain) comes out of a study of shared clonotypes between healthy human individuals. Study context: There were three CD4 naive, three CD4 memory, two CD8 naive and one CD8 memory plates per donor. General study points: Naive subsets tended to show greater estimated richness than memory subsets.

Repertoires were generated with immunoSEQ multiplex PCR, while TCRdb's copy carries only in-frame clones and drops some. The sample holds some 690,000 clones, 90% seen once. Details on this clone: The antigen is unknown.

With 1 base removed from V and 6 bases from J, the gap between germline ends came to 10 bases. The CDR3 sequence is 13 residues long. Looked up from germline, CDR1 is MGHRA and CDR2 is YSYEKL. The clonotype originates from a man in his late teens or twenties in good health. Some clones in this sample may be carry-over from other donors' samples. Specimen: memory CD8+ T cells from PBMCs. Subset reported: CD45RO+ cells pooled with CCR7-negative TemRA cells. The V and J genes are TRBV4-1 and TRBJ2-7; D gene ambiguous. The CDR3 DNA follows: TGCGCCAGCAGCCAAGGCGGCATCGGCGAGCAGTACTTC. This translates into CASSQGGIGEQYF.